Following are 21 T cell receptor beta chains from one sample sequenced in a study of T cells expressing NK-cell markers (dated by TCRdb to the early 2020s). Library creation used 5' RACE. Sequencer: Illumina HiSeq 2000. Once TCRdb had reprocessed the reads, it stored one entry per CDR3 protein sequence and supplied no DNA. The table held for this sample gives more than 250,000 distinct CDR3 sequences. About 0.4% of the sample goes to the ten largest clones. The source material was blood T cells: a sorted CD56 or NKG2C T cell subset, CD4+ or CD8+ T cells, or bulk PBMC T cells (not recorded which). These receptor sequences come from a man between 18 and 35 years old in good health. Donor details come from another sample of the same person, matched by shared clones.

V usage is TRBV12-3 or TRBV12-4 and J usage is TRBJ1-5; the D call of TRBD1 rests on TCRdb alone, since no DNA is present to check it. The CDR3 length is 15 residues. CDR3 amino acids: CASSPYGQGLQPQHF.

The CDR3 loop is CASSYLPLRTHSGANVLTF. This chain uses TRBV6-5 with TRBJ2-6. The CDR3 consists of 19 residues. The germline V gene has CDR1 MNHEY and CDR2 SVGAGI.

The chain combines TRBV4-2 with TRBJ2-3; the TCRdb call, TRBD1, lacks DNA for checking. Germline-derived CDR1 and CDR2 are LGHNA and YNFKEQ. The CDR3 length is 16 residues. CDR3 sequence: CASSQEDSVGTDTQYF.

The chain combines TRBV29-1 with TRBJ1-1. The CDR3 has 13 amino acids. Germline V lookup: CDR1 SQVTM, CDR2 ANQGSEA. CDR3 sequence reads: CSVEFLRDTEAFF.

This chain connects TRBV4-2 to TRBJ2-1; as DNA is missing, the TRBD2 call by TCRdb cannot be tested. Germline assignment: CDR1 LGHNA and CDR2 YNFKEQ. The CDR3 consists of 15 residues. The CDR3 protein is CASSQRTSGLDEQFF.

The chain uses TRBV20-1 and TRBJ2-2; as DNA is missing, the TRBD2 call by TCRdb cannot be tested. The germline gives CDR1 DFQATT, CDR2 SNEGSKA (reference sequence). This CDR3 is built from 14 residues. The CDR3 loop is CSAKLAGTTGELFF.

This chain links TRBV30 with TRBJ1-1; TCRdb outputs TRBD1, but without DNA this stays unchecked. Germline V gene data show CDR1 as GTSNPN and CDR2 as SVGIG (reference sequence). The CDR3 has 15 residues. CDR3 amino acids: CAWSVQAGGGTEAFF. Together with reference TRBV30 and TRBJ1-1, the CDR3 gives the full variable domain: SQTIHQWPATLVQPVGSPLSLECTVEGTSNPNLYWYRQAAGRGLQLLFYSVGIGQISSEVPQNLSASRPQDRQFILSSKKLLLSDSGFYLCAWSVQAGGGTEAFFGQGTRLTVV.

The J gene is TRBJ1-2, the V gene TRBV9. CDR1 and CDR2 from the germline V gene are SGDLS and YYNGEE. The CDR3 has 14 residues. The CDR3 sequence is CASSVDDKPYGYTF.

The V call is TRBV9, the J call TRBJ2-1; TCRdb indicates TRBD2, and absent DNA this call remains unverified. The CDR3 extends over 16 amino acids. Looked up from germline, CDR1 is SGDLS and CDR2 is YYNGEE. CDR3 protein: CASSPQMAGSLNEQFF.

CDR3 protein: CASSLERGRAFF. The chain has TRBV11-2 and TRBJ1-1; the TRBD1 assignment by TCRdb is unverifiable without DNA. The CDR3 runs to 12 residues. Germline-derived CDR1 and CDR2 are SGHAT and FQNNGV.

This CDR3 is CASSLSGTADTQYF. This sequence joins TRBV5-6 and TRBJ2-3; TCRdb lists TRBD2, though no DNA is available to test this call. The CDR3 is made up of 14 amino acids. Germline lookup yields CDR1 SGHDT and CDR2 YYEEEE.

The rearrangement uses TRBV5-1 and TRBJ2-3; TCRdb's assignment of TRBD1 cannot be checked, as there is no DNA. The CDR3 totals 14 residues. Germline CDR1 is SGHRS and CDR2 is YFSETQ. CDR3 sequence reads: CASSPGELTDTQYF. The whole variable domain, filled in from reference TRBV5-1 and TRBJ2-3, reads KAGVTQTPRYLIKTRGQQVTLSCSPISGHRSVSWYQQTPGQGLQFLFEYFSETQRNKGNFPGRFSGRQFSNSRSEMNVSTLELGDSALYLCASSPGELTDTQYFGPGTRLTVL.

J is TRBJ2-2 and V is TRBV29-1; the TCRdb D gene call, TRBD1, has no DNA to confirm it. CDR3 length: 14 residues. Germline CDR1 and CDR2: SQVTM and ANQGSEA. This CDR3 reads CSVRLDRDTGELFF.

This CDR3 is CASSYGGRNIQYF. This chain uses TRBV6-5 with TRBJ2-4; TCRdb returns TRBD2, unconfirmable since there is no DNA. From germline, CDR1 is MNHEY and CDR2 SVGAGI. CDR3 length: 13 residues.

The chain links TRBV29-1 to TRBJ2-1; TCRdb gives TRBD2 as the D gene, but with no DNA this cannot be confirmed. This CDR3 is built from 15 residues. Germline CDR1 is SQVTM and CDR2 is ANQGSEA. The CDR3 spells CSVEEDWTIYNEQFF.

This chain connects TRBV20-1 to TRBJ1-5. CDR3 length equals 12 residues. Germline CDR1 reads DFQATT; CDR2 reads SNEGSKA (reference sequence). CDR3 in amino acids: CSAQGSNQPQHF.

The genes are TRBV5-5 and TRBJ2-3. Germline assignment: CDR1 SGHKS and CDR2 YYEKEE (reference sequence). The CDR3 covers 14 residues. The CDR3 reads CASSLGPDTDTQYF.

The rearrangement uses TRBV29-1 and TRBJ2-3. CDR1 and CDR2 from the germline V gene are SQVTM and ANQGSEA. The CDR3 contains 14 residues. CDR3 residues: CSVGLDWAQDTQYF.

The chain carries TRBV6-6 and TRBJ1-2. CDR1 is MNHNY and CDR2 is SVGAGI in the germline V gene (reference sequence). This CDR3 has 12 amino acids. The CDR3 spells CASRGGNYGYTF.

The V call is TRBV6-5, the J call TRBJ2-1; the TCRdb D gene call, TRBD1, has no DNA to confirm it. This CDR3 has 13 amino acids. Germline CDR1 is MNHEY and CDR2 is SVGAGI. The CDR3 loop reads CASRRFSLGTVIF.

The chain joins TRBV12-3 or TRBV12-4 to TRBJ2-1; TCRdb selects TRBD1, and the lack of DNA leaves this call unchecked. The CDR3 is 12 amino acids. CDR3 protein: CASSSGVAEQFF.